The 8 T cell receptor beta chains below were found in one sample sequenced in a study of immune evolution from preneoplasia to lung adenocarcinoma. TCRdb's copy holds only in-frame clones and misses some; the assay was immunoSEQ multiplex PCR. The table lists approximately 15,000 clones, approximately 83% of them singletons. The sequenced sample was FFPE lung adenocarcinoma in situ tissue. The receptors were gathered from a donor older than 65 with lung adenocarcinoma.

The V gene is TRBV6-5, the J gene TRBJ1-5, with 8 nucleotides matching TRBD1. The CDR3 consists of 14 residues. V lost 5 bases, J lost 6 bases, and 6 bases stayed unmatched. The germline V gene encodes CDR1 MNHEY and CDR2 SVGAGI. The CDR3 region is CASSQDRVGQPQHF. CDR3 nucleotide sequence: TGTGCCAGCAGTCAGGACAGGGTAGGTCAGCCCCAGCATTTT.

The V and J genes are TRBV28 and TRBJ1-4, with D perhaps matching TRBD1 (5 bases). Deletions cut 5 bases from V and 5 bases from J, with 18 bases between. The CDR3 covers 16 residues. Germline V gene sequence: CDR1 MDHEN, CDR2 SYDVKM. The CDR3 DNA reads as TGTGCCAGCAGTCCCCAGGGATTAGTGGAGAATGAAAAACTGTTTTTT. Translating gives CASSPQGLVENEKLFF.

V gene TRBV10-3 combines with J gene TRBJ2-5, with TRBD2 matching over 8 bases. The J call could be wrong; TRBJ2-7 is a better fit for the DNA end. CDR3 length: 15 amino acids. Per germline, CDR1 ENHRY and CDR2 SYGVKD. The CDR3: CAITKTDYREGEQYF. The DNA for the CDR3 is TGTGCCATCACCAAGACGGACTACCGGGAGGGCGAGCAGTACTTC.

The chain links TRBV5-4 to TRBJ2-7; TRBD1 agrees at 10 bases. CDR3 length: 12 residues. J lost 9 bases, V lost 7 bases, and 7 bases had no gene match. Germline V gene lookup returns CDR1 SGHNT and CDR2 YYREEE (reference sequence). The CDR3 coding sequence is TGTGCCAGCGGGACAGGGGCCAGCGTGCAGTACTTC. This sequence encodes CASGTGASVQYF.

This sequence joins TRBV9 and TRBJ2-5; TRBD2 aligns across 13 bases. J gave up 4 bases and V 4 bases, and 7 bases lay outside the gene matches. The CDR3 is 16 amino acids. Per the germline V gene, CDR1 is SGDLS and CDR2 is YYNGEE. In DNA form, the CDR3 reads TGTGCCAGCAGCCCCCGGACTAGCGGGAGTGGAGAGACCCAGTACTTC. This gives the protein CASSPRTSGSGETQYF.

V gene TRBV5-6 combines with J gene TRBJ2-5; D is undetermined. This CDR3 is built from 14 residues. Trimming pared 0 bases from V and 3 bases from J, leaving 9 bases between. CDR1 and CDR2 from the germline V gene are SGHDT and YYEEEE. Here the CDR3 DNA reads TGTGCCAGCAGCTTGGAAGGCGAGAAAGAGACCCAGTACTTC. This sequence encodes CASSLEGEKETQYF.

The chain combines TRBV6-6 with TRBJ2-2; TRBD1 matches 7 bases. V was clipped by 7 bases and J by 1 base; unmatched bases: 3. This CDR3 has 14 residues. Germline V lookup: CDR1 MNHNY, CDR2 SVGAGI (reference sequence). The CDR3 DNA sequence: TGTGCCAGCATGAGACAGGGGAACACCGGGGAGCTGTTTTTT. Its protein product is CASMRQGNTGELFF.

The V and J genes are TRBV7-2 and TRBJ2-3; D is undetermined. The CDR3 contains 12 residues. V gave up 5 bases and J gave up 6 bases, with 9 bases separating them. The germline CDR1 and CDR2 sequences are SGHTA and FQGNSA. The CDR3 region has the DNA TGTGCCAGCAGCCCCTTCGAGGATACGCAGTATTTT. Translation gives CASSPFEDTQYF.